The rows below give T cell receptor beta chains drawn from one sample of a study of blood T cell repertoires in COVID-19. The method was immunoSEQ multiplex PCR; TCRdb's version includes in-frame clones alone and lacks a portion of them. This sample has under 300,000 clones, with around 88% found just once. The material sequenced was PBMCs or T cells enriched from blood (not recorded which). Source of these receptors: a woman between 40 and 55 years old with acute COVID-19. The CDR3 runs from the conserved cysteine through the conserved F or W. The order of the fields is V gene, J gene, clone size, D gene, CDR3 DNA, CDR3 protein. D genes are given only for firm matches. For some rows the clone size is stated as once, few or many, or as a class when expanded; others skip it.

TRBV12-5	TRBJ2-3	-	TRBD2	TGTGCTAGTGGTTTGGGGACTAGCGGGAGGGGGGATACGCAGTATTTT	CASGLGTSGRGDTQYF
TRBV2	TRBJ1-1	few	TRBD1	TGTGCCAGCAGGGGATGGACAGGGGCAGCCGAGGCGGGCCCTGAAGCTTTCTTT	CASRGWTGAAEAGPEAFF
TRBV27	TRBJ1-5	few	-	TGTGCCAGCAGATCGGCGCGGGGCAATCAGCCCCAGCATTTT	CASRSARGNQPQHF
TRBV10-2	TRBJ2-2	-	TRBD2	TGCGCCAGCAGGATTGGAGCGGGAGCGACCGCCGGGGAGCTGTTTTTT	CASRIGAGATAGELFF
TRBV7-9	TRBJ2-1	-	TRBD2	TGTGCCAGCAGCCTTAGCGGGAGGGGGAATGAGCAGTTCTTC	CASSLSGRGNEQFF
TRBV7-2	TRBJ1-5	-	TRBD1	TGTGCCAGCAGCAAAGGACAGGGGGGTAGCAATCAGCCCCAGCATTTT	CASSKGQGGSNQPQHF
TRBV18	TRBJ2-1	-	TRBD2	TGTGCCAGCTCACCGCCTAGCGGGAGTTGGCATGAGCAGTTCTTC	CASSPPSGSWHEQFF
TRBV5-1	TRBJ1-4	once	-	TGCGCCAGCAGCGGGGGCAGAGATTTAACTAATGAAAAACTGTTTTTT	CASSGGRDLTNEKLFF
TRBV20-1	TRBJ2-1	-	-	TGCAGTGCTAGTCAAACAAATGAGCAGTTCTTC	CSASQTNEQFF
TRBV6-5	TRBJ1-2	-	-	TGTGCCAGCAGGAGGGACTCGGTAGCCTATGGCTACACCTTC	CASRRDSVAYGYTF
TRBV9	TRBJ2-6	-	-	TGTGCCAGCAGCGATGGGAGTCTTGGGGCCAACGTCCTGACTTTC	CASSDGSLGANVLTF
TRBV11-3	TRBJ2-5	once	TRBD2	TGTGCCAGCAGCTTAGGTGGAGCTAGCGGGACGGCGGAGACCCAGTACTTC	CASSLGGASGTAETQYF
TRBV14	TRBJ2-5	-	TRBD2	TGTGCCAGCAGCCACTTCATAGCGGGGGGACAAGAGACCCAGTACTTC	CASSHFIAGGQETQYF
TRBV5-4	TRBJ1-6	-	TRBD1	TGTGCCAGCAGCTTGGCAGGACAGGGAATCGGGAGTTCACCCCTCCACTTT	CASSLAGQGIGSSPLHF
TRBV11-3	TRBJ1-2	-	-	TGTGCCAGCAGCTCTCGACAGGCTTCCTATGGCTACACCTTC	CASSSRQASYGYTF
TRBV7-7	TRBJ2-1	once	TRBD2	TGTGCCAGCAGCTTAGCGGGGAGTAGCGGGGGATACAATGAGCAGTTCTTC	CASSLAGSSGGYNEQFF
TRBV19	TRBJ1-2	-	TRBD1	TGTGCCAGTAGTGGGGACAGACCTAACCTAGCTAACTATGGCTACACCTTC	CASSGDRPNLANYGYTF
TRBV7-2	TRBJ1-1	few	TRBD1	TGTGCCAGCAGCATTGGACAGGGGCTCCTTGAAGCTTTCTTT	CASSIGQGLLEAFF
TRBV10-3	TRBJ1-5	-	TRBD1	TGTGCCATCAGTGAGGGTAGGGGGCGCAATCAGCCCCAGCATTTT	CAISEGRGRNQPQHF
TRBV30	TRBJ1-5	-	-	TGTGCCCGCTCTGGGGGCCCCAATCAGCCCCAGCATTTT	CARSGGPNQPQHF
TRBV23-1	TRBJ2-3	once	TRBD1	TGCGCCAGCATCCAATTCTCAGGGGGATGCCGCACAGATACGCAGTATTTT	CASIQFSGGCRTDTQYF
TRBV5-6	TRBJ2-5	few	TRBD2	TGTGCCAGCAGCTTCAACCGCGGGGGGGCTACAGAGACCCAGTACTTC	CASSFNRGGATETQYF
TRBV12-3/TRBV12-4	TRBJ1-3	-	TRBD1	TGTGCCAGCAGTGCGGGACAGGGAAACACCATATATTTT	CASSAGQGNTIYF
TRBV7-2	TRBJ1-6	-	-	TGTGCCAGCAGCTTAGAACCAGGCTTCGAGTGGAATTCACCCCTCCACTTT	CASSLEPGFEWNSPLHF
TRBV2	TRBJ1-1	-	-	TGTGCCGGGCAACAGAAGCCGAACACTGAAGCTTTCTTT	CAGQQKPNTEAFF
TRBV24-1	TRBJ2-5	-	-	TGTGCCACCAGTGATCCCGGGACTGGCGGAGGAGAGACCCAGTACTTC	CATSDPGTGGGETQYF
TRBV2	TRBJ2-7	once	-	TGTGCCAGCAGGCTTAAGACGGAGTACGAGCAGTACTTC	CASRLKTEYEQYF
TRBV6-5	TRBJ2-1	-	-	TGTGCCAGCAGTTCCCAGGGGAAGGAAAAGTTCTTC	CASSSQGKEKFF
TRBV29-1	TRBJ1-1	-	-	TGCAGCGTTCCCTCGGGAGTGAACACTGAAGCTTTCTTT	CSVPSGVNTEAFF
TRBV6-1	TRBJ1-5	-	-	TGTGCCAGCAGTGAATCGGCAGGGGATCTCCAGCCCCAGCATTTT	CASSESAGDLQPQHF
TRBV27	TRBJ2-5	-	TRBD1	TGTGCCAGCAGTTCGGGACAGAGGGACCAAGAGACCCAGTACTTC	CASSSGQRDQETQYF
TRBV2	TRBJ1-5	-	-	TGTGCCAGCACGAGAGACACGTATCAGCCCCAGCATTTT	CASTRDTYQPQHF
TRBV6-5	TRBJ2-3	-	TRBD1	TGTGCCAGCAGTTTTGGGACAGGGAGGGGCACAGATACGCAGTATTTT	CASSFGTGRGTDTQYF
TRBV12-3/TRBV12-4	TRBJ2-5	-	-	TGTGCCAGCAGTTTTAGACTAACTGAGACCCAGTACTTC	CASSFRLTETQYF
TRBV7-8	TRBJ1-6	-	-	TGTGCCAGCAGCTTGACAGGTTCCTATAATTCACCCCTCCACTTT	CASSLTGSYNSPLHF
TRBV7-2	TRBJ2-1	-	-	TGTGCCAGCAGCCCAGGAGGGGTAGCGTACAATGAGCAGTTCTTC	CASSPGGVAYNEQFF
TRBV7-2	TRBJ2-3	once	-	TGTGCCAGCAGCTTAGTTGGGAGGGCCGGGGGCCTAGATACGCAGTATTTT	CASSLVGRAGGLDTQYF
TRBV2	TRBJ2-1	-	TRBD1	TGTGCCAGCAGGCCGGGACAGGGGGCTTCCAATGAGCAGTTCTTC	CASRPGQGASNEQFF
TRBV5-4	TRBJ2-3	-	-	TGTGCCAGCAGCGCGCCATTAACAGATACGCAGTATTTT	CASSAPLTDTQYF
TRBV6-6	TRBJ2-2	-	TRBD2	TGTGCCAGCAGTTGGGGCACTAGCGGAATCACCGGGGAGCTGTTTTTT	CASSWGTSGITGELFF
TRBV4-1	TRBJ1-1	-	-	TGCGCCAGCAGCCATTCCCGGACAGTGAACACTGAAGCTTTCTTT	CASSHSRTVNTEAFF
TRBV7-2	TRBJ2-1	-	-	TGTGCCAGCAGCCCGCCGGGGAGAACTTTCAATGAGCAGTTCTTC	CASSPPGRTFNEQFF
TRBV24-1	TRBJ2-1	-	-	TGTGCCACCAGTGATTTGTGGCCCAATGAGCAGTTCTTC	CATSDLWPNEQFF
TRBV24-1	TRBJ2-3	once	TRBD1	TGTGCCACCAGTGATCCGGGGACAGAGTACACAGATACGCAGTATTTT	CATSDPGTEYTDTQYF
TRBV3-1/TRBV3-2	TRBJ2-2	-	-	TGTGCCAGCAGCCGGCGTGGGGCGGTGAACACCGGGGAGCTGTTTTTT	CASSRRGAVNTGELFF
TRBV5-1	TRBJ1-2	few	TRBD1	TGCGCCAGCAGCGGTACCGGGACAGGGGGAAACTATGGCTACACCTTC	CASSGTGTGGNYGYTF
TRBV9	TRBJ1-2	-	TRBD1	TGTGCCAGCAGTCAAACAGGGGGCCCTAACTATGGCTACACCTTC	CASSQTGGPNYGYTF
TRBV25-1	TRBJ2-7	-	-	TGTGCCAGCAGTGAAGTCAGGGGTAAGACGGCCGAGCAGTACTTC	CASSEVRGKTAEQYF
TRBV10-3	TRBJ2-2	-	TRBD2	TGTGCCATCAGTGGGTCCATACGGCTAGCGGGAGGCACCGGGGAGCTGTTTTTT	CAISGSIRLAGGTGELFF